This T cell receptor beta chain is from a study of blood T cell repertoires in COVID-19. Study overall: The study drew acute and convalescent COVID-19 samples from the United States, Italy and Spain. In each case, the material was cDNA or gDNA derived from T cells, B-cell-depleted T cells, or PBMCs.

Per the study methods: How many nucleated cells were present was estimated from reference gene primer amplification. Repertoires were generated with immunoSEQ multiplex PCR, while TCRdb's copy carries only in-frame clones and drops some. V, J and clone size reflect that table, while D and trimming were determined from the DNA. Here the sample spans around 170,000 clones, around 74% being singletons. V dropped 0 bases and J dropped 7; count of bases not matched to a gene: 4. Germline CDR1 is LGHNA and CDR2 is YSLEER. CDR3 length: 14 residues. The sequenced sample was peripheral blood. The clonotype comes from a woman older than 75 with acute or convalescent COVID-19. The gene calls are TRBV4-3 and TRBJ1-2, with 8 bases that match TRBD1. The CDR3 DNA reads TGCGCCAGCAGCCAAGATACCACAGGGGGTGGCTACACCTTC. The encoded protein is CASSQDTTGGGYTF.